This T cell receptor beta chain was profiled in a study of control samples from healthy donors and cancer patients. CDR1 and CDR2 (germline): MGHDK, SYGVNS. V was pared by 6 bases and J by 6 bases, with 2 bases of the junction left unmatched. The CDR3 has 14 residues. Using immunoSEQ multiplex PCR, the repertoire was profiled, and TCRdb retains in-frame clones only, with some absent. This table has around 100,000 clones, 80% to 95% appearing once. The sample taken for sequencing was blood. The TCR comes from a human donor in good health. The donor label of this sample is uncertain. The chain is built from TRBV25-1 and TRBJ2-2; TRBD1 aligns across 12 bases. This chain's CDR3 is CASSGTGGPGELFF. CDR3 bases: TGTGCCAGCAGCGGGACAGGGGGCCCCGGGGAGCTGTTTTTT.